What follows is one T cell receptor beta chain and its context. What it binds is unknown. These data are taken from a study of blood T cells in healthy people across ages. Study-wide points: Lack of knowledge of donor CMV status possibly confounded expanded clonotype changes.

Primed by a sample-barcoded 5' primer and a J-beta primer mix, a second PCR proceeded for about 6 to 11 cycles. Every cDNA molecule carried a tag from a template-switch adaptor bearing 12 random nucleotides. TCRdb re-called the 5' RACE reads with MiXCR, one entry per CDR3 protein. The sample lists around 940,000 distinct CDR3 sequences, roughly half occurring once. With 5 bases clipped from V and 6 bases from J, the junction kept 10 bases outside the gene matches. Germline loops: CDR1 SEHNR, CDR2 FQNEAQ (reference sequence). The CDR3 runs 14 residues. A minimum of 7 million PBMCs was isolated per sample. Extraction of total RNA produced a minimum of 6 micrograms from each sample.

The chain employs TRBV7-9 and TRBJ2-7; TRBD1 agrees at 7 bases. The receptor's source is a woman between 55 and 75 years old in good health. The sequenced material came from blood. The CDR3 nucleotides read TGTGCCAGCAGCGCCCCGGGACAGTTTCGCGAGCAGTACTTC. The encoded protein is CASSAPGQFREQYF.